This entry concerns a single T cell receptor beta chain. Its antigen is as yet unknown. The source of the sample is a study of identical twins. Whole-study findings and limits: Twin pairs had excess sharing that was weaker in beta out-of-frame sequences.

Trimming cost V 6 bases and J 4 bases; bases outside gene matches: 6. The germline V gene has CDR1 SGHTA and CDR2 FQGNSA. The CDR3 extends over 15 amino acids. Each donor was a healthy Caucasian. Template switching added a universal primer site; cDNA carried unique molecular identifiers. MiXCR, run by TCRdb on the 5' RACE reads, gives a single entry per CDR3 protein. The sample has some 1,600,000 distinct CDR3 sequences, 32% seen once; the top ten hold about 0.25%. The receptor was isolated from a newborn girl in good health. V and J are TRBV7-2 and TRBJ1-6, with 7 bases that match TRBD1. Sequencing input: cord blood. In nucleotides, the CDR3 is TGTGCCAGCAGGGACAGGCCGGAGTATAATTCACCCCTCCACTTT. The encoded protein is CASRDRPEYNSPLHF.